Listed here are 14 T cell receptor beta chains from one sample, sequenced in a study of cytomegalovirus exposure and HLA in healthy donors. In the PCR, 60 Vbeta and 13 Jbeta primers were used. The data were produced by immunoSEQ multiplex PCR, yet TCRdb's version contains in-frame clones alone and is incomplete. The repertoire has some 98,000 clones, approximately 71% of them found once; the top ten carry less than 10%. Sequencing was performed on PBMCs. These receptors originate from a female donor in good health and CMV-seronegative.

This chain uses TRBV7-9 with TRBJ2-1, with 7 bases identical to TRBD1. The CDR3 covers 16 residues. Germline V gene sequence: CDR1 SEHNR, CDR2 FQNEAQ (reference sequence). The ends lost 5 bases at V and 0 bases at J; junction bases unmatched: 7. The DNA of the CDR3 is TGTGCCAGCAGCCGACCAGGGGGTCCCTCCTACAATGAGCAGTTCTTC. Protein: CASSRPGGPSYNEQFF.

The gene calls are TRBV6-4 and TRBJ2-3; 14 bases are shared with TRBD2. The CDR3 spans 16 residues. CDR1 and CDR2 from the germline V gene are MRHNA and SNTAGT. V was clipped by 3 bases and J by 1 base; unmatched bases: 0. The CDR3 DNA is TGTGCCAGCAGTGAGGGACTAGCGGGAGGCACAGATACGCAGTATTTT. Translation gives CASSEGLAGGTDTQYF.

The chain has TRBV6-5 and TRBJ1-1, with D maybe TRBD1 (6 bases). The V end was cut by 5 bases, the J end by 4 bases, with 11 bases between. Looked up from germline, CDR1 is MNHEY and CDR2 is SVGAGI. This CDR3 region has 13 residues. CDR3 residues: CASSLQGITEAFF. The CDR3, as DNA: TGTGCCAGCAGTCTTCAGGGGATCACTGAAGCTTTCTTT.

This clone was detected once. The rearrangement uses TRBV7-2 and TRBJ2-7; D is undetermined. The CDR3 length is 15 residues. V was pared by 4 bases and J by 6 bases, with 19 bases between. Per the germline V gene, CDR1 is SGHTA and CDR2 is FQGNSA. This CDR3 is CASSSLGSLPSEQYF. The CDR3 nucleotides read TGTGCCAGCAGCTCTCTGGGCTCCCTACCGTCCGAGCAGTACTTC.

CDR3 bases: TGTGCCGGGACATTGAGCTCCTACGAGCAGTACTTC. As protein: CAGTLSSYEQYF. The chain combines TRBV30 with TRBJ2-7; TRBD1 might be the D (6 bases). The CDR3 has 12 amino acids. V dropped 8 bases and J dropped 0 bases, with 11 bases sitting between them. Germline V gives CDR1 GTSNPN, CDR2 SVGIG (reference sequence).

The gene calls are TRBV10-3 and TRBJ2-1, with no clear D. This CDR3 has 16 amino acids. Trimming took 6 bases from V and 6 from J, leaving 21 bases between them. Germline V gene sequence: CDR1 ENHRY, CDR2 SYGVKD. The CDR3 reads CAIRPQPPGRGNEQFF. As DNA, the CDR3 is TGTGCCATCAGACCTCAGCCCCCTGGCCGCGGCAATGAGCAGTTCTTC.

The gene calls are TRBV7-9 and TRBJ2-7; D is undetermined. The CDR3 runs to 12 residues. Germline CDR1 reads SEHNR; CDR2 reads FQNEAQ (reference sequence). V dropped 2 bases and J dropped 2 bases, with 4 bases sitting between them. The CDR3 sequence is CASSLLAYEQYF. Here the CDR3 DNA reads TGTGCCAGCAGCTTACTTGCCTACGAGCAGTACTTC. The entire variable domain, with the rest obtained from reference TRBV7-9 and TRBJ2-7, is as follows: DTGVSQNPRHKITKRGQNVTFRCDPISEHNRLYWYRQTLGQGPEFLTYFQNEAQLEKSRLLSDRFSAERPKGSFSTLEIQRTEQGDSAMYLCASSLLAYEQYFGPGTRLTVT.

The chain is built from TRBV11-3 and TRBJ1-1; a possible D gene is TRBD1 (5 bases). The CDR3 runs to 13 residues. V was trimmed by 1 base and J by 8 bases, leaving 11 bases between them. The germline gives CDR1 SGHNT, CDR2 YENEEA. The CDR3 protein is CASSLAPSGEAFF. CDR3 in DNA: TGTGCCAGCAGCTTAGCTCCGTCAGGGGAAGCTTTCTTT.

Turning to this clone: Other DNA sequences of this sample code for an identical CDR3. V is TRBV28 and J is TRBJ2-7; TRBD2 aligns across 8 bases. Germline CDR1 and CDR2: MDHEN and SYDVKM. The CDR3 has 12 residues. J lost 3 bases, V lost 6 bases, and 1 base had no gene match. The chain's CDR3 is CASRAGGYEQYF. The CDR3 bases are TGTGCCAGCAGGGCGGGGGGCTACGAGCAGTACTTC.

This clone was seen only once. The J gene is TRBJ2-3, the V gene TRBV18, with 11 bases that match TRBD1. Germline lookup yields CDR1 KGHSH and CDR2 LQKENI. V dropped 4 bases and J dropped 2; count of bases not matched to a gene: 5. The CDR3 covers 16 residues. The CDR3 region is CASSRRTGGFTDTQYF. CDR3 bases: TGTGCCAGCTCACGACGGACAGGGGGCTTCACAGATACGCAGTATTTT.

This sequence joins TRBV19 and TRBJ1-5, with 8 bases identical to TRBD1. Germline V CDR1 and CDR2: LNHDA, SQIVND (reference sequence). Trimming removed 5 bases from V and 2 bases from J; junction bases left unmatched: 5. This CDR3 is built from 15 residues. CDR3 nucleotides: TGTGCCAGTAGTTTAGGACAGGGCGGCAATCAGCCCCAGCATTTT. Amino acid sequence: CASSLGQGGNQPQHF.

This clone has just a few counts. The V and J genes are TRBV19 and TRBJ2-7, with a weak D call TRBD2 (5 bases). Trimming stripped 5 bases from V and 2 bases from J, with 10 bases between. The CDR3 covers 13 residues. CDR1 and CDR2 from the germline V gene are LNHDA and SQIVND (reference sequence). As DNA, the CDR3 is TGTGCCAGTAGTGGAGGCGCTACCTACGAGCAGTACTTC. Amino acid sequence: CASSGGATYEQYF. Looking up the rest from reference TRBV19 and TRBJ2-7 gives the full variable domain: DGGITQSPKYLFRKEGQNVTLSCEQNLNHDAMYWYRQDPGQGLRLIYYSQIVNDFQKGDIAEGYSVSREKKESFPLTVTSAQKNPTAFYLCASSGGATYEQYFGPGTRLTVT.

This chain links TRBV6-1 with TRBJ1-1; 10 bases align to TRBD1. CDR3 length equals 16 residues. Trimming at V came to 4 bases and at J to 4 bases, leaving 9 bases not matched to a gene. In germline, CDR1 is MNHNS, CDR2 SASEGT. The CDR3 DNA sequence: TGTGCCAGCAGTGCGTACTTCAGGACAGGGGGCACTGAAGCTTTCTTT. This encodes CASSAYFRTGGTEAFF.

The chain joins TRBV6-5 to TRBJ1-2; 7 positions match TRBD1. The length of the CDR3 is 14 residues. Germline V lookup: CDR1 MNHEY, CDR2 SVGAGI. V shed 2 bases and J 4 bases; nucleotides not matched to a gene: 4. In DNA form, the CDR3 reads TGTGCCAGCAGTTACCAGACAGGGCCCTATGGCTACACCTTC. It specifies CASSYQTGPYGYTF.